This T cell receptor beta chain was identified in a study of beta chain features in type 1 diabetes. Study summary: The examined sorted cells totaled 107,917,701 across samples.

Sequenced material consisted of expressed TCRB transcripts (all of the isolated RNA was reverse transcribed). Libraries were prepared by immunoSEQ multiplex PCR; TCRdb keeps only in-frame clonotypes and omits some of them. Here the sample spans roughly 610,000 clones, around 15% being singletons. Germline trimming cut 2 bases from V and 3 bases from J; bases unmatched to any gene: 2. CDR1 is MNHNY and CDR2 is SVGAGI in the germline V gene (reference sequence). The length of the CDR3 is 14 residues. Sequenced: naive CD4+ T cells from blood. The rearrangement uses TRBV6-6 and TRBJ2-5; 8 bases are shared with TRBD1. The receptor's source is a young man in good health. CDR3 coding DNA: TGTGCCAGCAGTTACCGGGGACAGGAAGAGACCCAGTACTTC. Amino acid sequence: CASSYRGQEETQYF.